The 20 T cell receptor beta chains below all came from one sample that was sequenced in a study of cytomegalovirus exposure and HLA in healthy donors. PCR primers comprised 60 Vbeta and 13 Jbeta primers. Libraries were prepared by immunoSEQ multiplex PCR; TCRdb keeps only in-frame clonotypes and omits some of them. The sample lists 60,000 to 100,000 clones; 60% to 85% were seen once. The sequencing input was PBMCs. Receptors were obtained from a male donor in good health and CMV-seropositive.

The rearrangement uses TRBV11-2 and TRBJ1-4; D possibly corresponds to TRBD1 (5 bases). Germline V gene lookup returns CDR1 SGHAT and CDR2 FQNNGV. The CDR3 is 15 residues long. Trimming left V 1 base short and J 8 bases short, with 14 bases between. Here the CDR3 reads CASSLVDSAKEKLFF. CDR3 DNA sequence: TGTGCCAGCAGCTTAGTTGACAGCGCGAAGGAAAAACTGTTTTTT.

V is TRBV2 and J is TRBJ2-7; 10 bases match TRBD1. V shed 6 bases, J shed 5 bases, and the junction held 7 bases outside the gene matches. The CDR3 sequence is 14 residues long. The V gene's germline CDR1 is SNHLY and CDR2 FYNNEI. The CDR3 DNA sequence: TGTGCCAGCAGCCCCGGGACAGGGGTGGACGAGCAGTACTTC. Protein: CASSPGTGVDEQYF.

The chain links TRBV27 to TRBJ1-1; D is unresolved. The CDR3 sequence is 13 residues long. Trimming left V 8 bases short and J 1 base short, with 11 bases between. Looked up from germline, CDR1 is MNHEY and CDR2 is SMNVEV (reference sequence). This CDR3 is CASRGLRNTEAFF. CDR3 DNA: TGTGCCAGCCGAGGACTGAGGAACACTGAAGCTTTCTTT.

The chain is built from TRBV7-9 and TRBJ2-2; possible D gene TRBD1, 6 bases. Germline-derived CDR1 and CDR2 are SEHNR and FQNEAQ (reference sequence). The CDR3 covers 17 residues. V lost 8 bases and J 3 bases, leaving 22 bases between the germline ends. The CDR3: CASEGSSPRGYTGELFF. The CDR3 coding sequence is TGTGCCAGCGAGGGGTCGAGCCCTAGGGGGTACACCGGGGAGCTGTTTTTT. Complete variable domain (other parts from reference TRBV7-9 and TRBJ2-2): DTGVSQNPRHKITKRGQNVTFRCDPISEHNRLYWYRQTLGQGPEFLTYFQNEAQLEKSRLLSDRFSAERPKGSFSTLEIQRTEQGDSAMYLCASEGSSPRGYTGELFFGEGSRLTVL.

This chain joins TRBV7-3 and TRBJ2-1; D is unclear. Germline V lookup: CDR1 SGHTA, CDR2 FQGTGA. V lost 3 bases and J lost 6, with 12 bases in between. The CDR3 has 14 residues. The CDR3: CASSLVGFGNEQFF. The CDR3 bases are TGTGCCAGCAGCTTGGTCGGGTTCGGCAATGAGCAGTTCTTC.

For the CDR3, the DNA is TGTGCCACCAGCAGAGATGGGGGGTTCGAGCAGTACTTC. As protein: CATSRDGGFEQYF. J is TRBJ2-7 and V is TRBV15; tentative D call: TRBD2 (6 bases). With 0 bases removed from V and 6 bases from J, the gap between germline ends came to 9 bases. CDR1 is LNHNV and CDR2 is YYDKDF in the germline V gene (reference sequence). The CDR3 has 13 residues.

The V and J genes are TRBV5-1 and TRBJ1-4; 9 bases are shared with TRBD1. V was pared by 3 bases and J by 7 bases, with 4 bases of the junction left unmatched. CDR1 is SGHRS and CDR2 is YFSETQ in the germline V gene. This CDR3 spans 14 amino acids. CDR3 coding DNA: TGCGCCAGCAGCTCGGACAGGGGTGTTGAAAAACTGTTTTTT. Protein: CASSSDRGVEKLFF.

This clone has a handful of counts. The chain recombines TRBV4-1 with TRBJ2-1; 11 bases align to TRBD2. V gave up 4 bases and J gave up 3 bases; unmatched junction bases: 2. From germline, CDR1 is MGHRA and CDR2 YSYEKL. The CDR3 covers 15 residues. As DNA, the CDR3 is TGCGCCAGCAGCCTGGGACTAGCGGACTACAATGAGCAGTTCTTC. Translation: CASSLGLADYNEQFF.

V and J are TRBV4-2 and TRBJ2-7; D might be TRBD1 (7 bases). The CDR3 is made up of 17 amino acids. Trimming left V 4 bases short and J 0 bases short, with 19 bases between. Germline V gene lookup returns CDR1 LGHNA and CDR2 YNFKEQ. CDR3 DNA sequence: TGTGCCAGCAGCCCAGGAGGGGGCGGGACAAGCTCCTACGAGCAGTACTTC. Its protein product is CASSPGGGGTSSYEQYF.

This clone was counted only a few times. The J gene is TRBJ2-3, the V gene TRBV5-4, with 8 bases lining up with TRBD2. There are 14 residues in the CDR3. The germline V gene has CDR1 SGHNT and CDR2 YYREEE (reference sequence). The V segment lost 4 bases and the J segment 4 bases; nucleotides outside the gene matches: 5. CDR3 in amino acids: CASSLGLASDTQYF. CDR3 in DNA: TGTGCCAGCAGCCTAGGACTAGCCTCAGATACGCAGTATTTT.

The chain is built from TRBV10-3 and TRBJ2-2; D might be TRBD2 (5 bases). This CDR3 has 14 amino acids. Germline V gene lookup returns CDR1 ENHRY and CDR2 SYGVKD. The ends were cut back, 2 bases at V and 5 bases at J, with 9 bases in the middle. As DNA, the CDR3 is TGTGCCATCAGTGAGGAGGGTCGGACCGGGGAGCTGTTTTTT. This codes for CAISEEGRTGELFF.

The chain has TRBV11-3 and TRBJ2-2, with 10 positions matching TRBD1. This CDR3 is 17 amino acids long. V lost 5 bases, J lost 0 bases, and 6 bases stayed unmatched. CDR1 is SGHNT, CDR2 YENEEA, per germline. CDR3 region: CASSGRGTGANTGELFF. CDR3 bases: TGTGCCAGCAGCGGGAGGGGGACAGGGGCGAACACCGGGGAGCTGTTTTTT.

The CDR3 nucleotides read TGTGCCAGCAGAAAGACAGGGGGCATTCAGTACTTC. Protein product: CASRKTGGIQYF. V is TRBV28 and J is TRBJ2-4; 9 bases line up with TRBD1. V was pared by 6 bases and J by 9 bases, with 3 bases of the junction left unmatched. From germline, CDR1 is MDHEN and CDR2 SYDVKM. The CDR3 spans 12 residues.

This clone showed up just once. The V call is TRBV11-2, the J call TRBJ1-1; D is unclear. The CDR3 spans 11 residues. The V end lost 5 bases, the J end lost 4 bases, and 5 bases lay between the germline ends. CDR1 and CDR2 from the germline V gene are SGHAT and FQNNGV. Here the CDR3 reads CASSPLTEAFF. CDR3 nucleotide sequence: TGTGCCAGCAGCCCACTCACTGAAGCTTTCTTT. The whole variable domain, remainder taken from reference TRBV11-2 and TRBJ1-1, is EAGVAQSPRYKIIEKRQSVAFWCNPISGHATLYWYQQILGQGPKLLIQFQNNGVVDDSQLPKDRFSAERLKGVDSTLKIQPAKLEDSAVYLCASSPLTEAFFGQGTRLTVV.

V usage is TRBV4-1 and J usage is TRBJ2-7, with D unclear. The CDR3 extends over 14 amino acids. Trimming took 1 base from V and 3 from J, leaving 10 bases between them. Germline CDR1 is MGHRA and CDR2 is YSYEKL. The CDR3 coding sequence is TGCGCCAGCAGCCAAGTAGACTCCCTCTACGAGCAGTACTTC. Translating gives CASSQVDSLYEQYF.

The chain employs TRBV7-8 and TRBJ1-4; possible D gene TRBD1, 6 bases. Between the trimmed V and J ends, which lost 1 base and 8 bases, there was a span of 20 bases. Germline V CDR1 and CDR2: SGHVS, FQNEAQ. This CDR3 comprises 17 residues. CDR3 loop: CASSLDRAGSGDEKLFF. Written as DNA, the CDR3 is TGTGCCAGCAGCTTAGACAGGGCCGGATCAGGGGACGAAAAACTGTTTTTT.

The CDR3 nucleotides read TGTGCCAGCAGTGAATCCACGGGACTACCCTACAATGAGCAGTTCTTC. It encodes CASSESTGLPYNEQFF. The chain joins TRBV25-1 to TRBJ2-1; 7 bases align to TRBD2. With V trimmed by 1 base and J by 2 bases, 5 bases remained unmatched. Looked up from germline, CDR1 is MGHDK and CDR2 is SYGVNS. CDR3 length equals 16 residues.

J is TRBJ1-3 and V is TRBV7-9; the D gene is possibly TRBD1 (6 bases). Germline CDR1 and CDR2: SEHNR and FQNEAQ (reference sequence). Trimming stripped 7 bases from V and 2 bases from J, with 18 bases between. The CDR3 spans 16 residues. The CDR3 DNA is TGTGCCAGCACCACGACAAAAACAGGGACTGGAAACACCATATATTTT. Translated: CASTTTKTGTGNTIYF.

This chain connects TRBV7-8 to TRBJ1-5, with 7 bases lining up with TRBD1. The CDR3 loop spans 18 amino acids. Germline CDR1 SGHVS, CDR2 FQNEAQ. The junction had 19 bases not matched to a gene; V was cut back by 7 bases and J by 4 bases. CDR3 coding DNA: TGTGCCAGCACCCACTTTGGACCGGGACAGACAATTAATCAGCCCCAGCATTTT. Translating gives CASTHFGPGQTINQPQHF.

This clone is a singleton in its sample. The chain is built from TRBV18 and TRBJ2-1; D unresolved. The CDR3 is made up of 13 amino acids. Germline V gene lookup returns CDR1 KGHSH and CDR2 LQKENI. V gave up 0 bases and J gave up 4 bases, with 4 bases separating them. In DNA, the CDR3 is TGTGCCAGCTCACCACCCAGTTACAATGAGCAGTTCTTC. Encoded protein: CASSPPSYNEQFF.